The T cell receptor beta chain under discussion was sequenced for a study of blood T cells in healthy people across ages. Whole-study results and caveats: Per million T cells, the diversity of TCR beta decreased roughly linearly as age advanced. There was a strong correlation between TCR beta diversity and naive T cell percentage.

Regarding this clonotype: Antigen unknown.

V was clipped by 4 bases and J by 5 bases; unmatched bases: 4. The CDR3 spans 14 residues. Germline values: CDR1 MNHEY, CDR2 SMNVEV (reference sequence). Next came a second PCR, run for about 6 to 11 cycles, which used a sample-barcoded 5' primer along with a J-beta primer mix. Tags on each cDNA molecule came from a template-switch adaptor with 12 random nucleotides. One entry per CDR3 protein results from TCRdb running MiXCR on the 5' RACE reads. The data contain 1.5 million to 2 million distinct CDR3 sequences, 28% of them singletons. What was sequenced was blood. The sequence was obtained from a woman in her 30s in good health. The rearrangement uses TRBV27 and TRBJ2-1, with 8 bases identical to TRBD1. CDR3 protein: CASSWAGGHNEQFF. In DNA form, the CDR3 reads TGTGCCAGCAGTTGGGCAGGGGGCCACAATGAGCAGTTCTTC.